This TCR beta chain was found in a study of T cells in localized non-small cell lung cancer. Germline lookup yields CDR1 SQVTM and CDR2 ANQGSEA. V was shortened by 5 bases and J by 10 bases, with 21 bases between the two germline ends. The CDR3 sequence is 14 residues long. Some clones are missing from TCRdb's copy, which holds only in-frame ones; the method was immunoSEQ multiplex PCR. The top ten clones hold 11% to 15% of a sample with approximately 28,000 clones, 75% to 90% of them seen once. Here the sequenced sample was peripheral blood, taken before any cancer treatment. This receptor was obtained from an older female donor with stage II squamous cell lung carcinoma. V and J are TRBV29-1 and TRBJ2-1; D is possibly TRBD1 or TRBD2 (5 bases each). The CDR3 loop reads CSVRLGPRGGEQFF. DNA for the CDR3: TGCAGCGTTCGATTGGGTCCTCGGGGCGGGGAGCAGTTCTTC.